These 14 T cell receptor beta chains originate from one sample sequenced in a study of cytomegalovirus exposure and HLA in healthy donors. In the PCR, 60 Vbeta and 13 Jbeta primers were used. TCRdb's table, derived via immunoSEQ multiplex PCR, lists solely in-frame clones and lacks some. The sample shows 150,000 to 200,000 clones, around 81% of them seen only once. Sequenced material: PBMCs. The receptors come from a woman in her twenties or thirties in good health and CMV-seropositive.

This clone was seen once. The rearrangement joins TRBV5-5 to TRBJ1-2; D gene unclear. CDR1 and CDR2 from the germline V gene are SGHKS and YYEKEE (reference sequence). V shed 0 bases and J shed 0 bases, with 9 bases lying between them. The CDR3 contains 15 residues. The DNA for the CDR3 is TGTGCCAGCAGCTTGGCAGGATCCGCTAACTATGGCTACACCTTC. Protein product: CASSLAGSANYGYTF.

The chain joins TRBV29-1 to TRBJ2-5; TRBD2 might be the D (6 bases). Germline lookup yields CDR1 SQVTM and CDR2 ANQGSEA. The CDR3 spans 12 residues. V lost 6 bases to trimming and J lost 5 bases, with 13 bases between them. The CDR3 nucleotides are TGCAGCGTGGTGGGCGGGGTGGAGACCCAGTACTTC. This codes for CSVVGGVETQYF.

The V and J genes are TRBV4-3 and TRBJ1-2; D is unclear. The CDR3 length is 14 residues. V lost 1 base, J lost 4 bases, and 10 bases lay in between. CDR1 and CDR2 from the germline V gene are LGHNA and YSLEER. The CDR3, as DNA: TGCGCCAGCAGCCAAGCGGTGACATCCTATGGCTACACCTTC. Translation gives CASSQAVTSYGYTF.

V is TRBV19 and J is TRBJ1-2, with a weak D call TRBD1 (6 bases). Deletions cut 10 bases from V and 0 bases from J, with 12 bases between. Germline V lookup: CDR1 LNHDA, CDR2 SQIVND (reference sequence). CDR3 length equals 13 residues. The CDR3 protein is CATSRGANYGYTF. The CDR3 DNA sequence: TGTGCCACTTCCAGGGGAGCTAACTATGGCTACACCTTC.

This clone was detected once. DNA for the CDR3: TGCAGCGGTGGAGCCTGGGAGACTGAAGCTTTCTTT. Its translation: CSGGAWETEAFF. The rearrangement uses TRBV29-1 and TRBJ1-1; no clear D. Trimming took off 7 bases at V and 5 bases at J, with 14 bases between the two ends. The CDR3 runs 12 residues. From germline, CDR1 is SQVTM and CDR2 ANQGSEA.

As DNA, the CDR3 is TGTGCCACCGATCAGGGGCCGTGGGACACTGAAGCTTTCTTT. This sequence encodes CATDQGPWDTEAFF. The rearrangement uses TRBV19 and TRBJ1-1; the D gene is possibly TRBD1 (6 bases). Germline assignment: CDR1 LNHDA and CDR2 SQIVND (reference sequence). V dropped 10 bases and J dropped 3 bases, with 18 bases sitting between them. The CDR3 totals 14 residues.

The gene calls are TRBV7-2 and TRBJ1-5; D is perhaps TRBD1 (5 bases). Trimming stripped 5 bases from V and 4 bases from J, with 15 bases between. This CDR3 has 15 amino acids. From germline, CDR1 is SGHTA and CDR2 FQGNSA. CDR3 protein: CASSPSSQGNQPQHF. The CDR3 DNA is TGTGCCAGCAGCCCTTCATCGCAGGGTAATCAGCCCCAGCATTTT.

This rearrangement joins TRBV10-3 to TRBJ1-1; possibly TRBD1 for D (6 bases). Germline CDR1 is ENHRY and CDR2 is SYGVKD. V was shortened by 11 bases and J by 1 base, with 17 bases between the two germline ends. This CDR3 has 14 amino acids. CDR3 residues: CAWRGGEENTEAFF. Here the CDR3 DNA reads TGTGCCTGGAGGGGGGGCGAAGAGAACACTGAAGCTTTCTTT.

The J gene is TRBJ2-7, the V gene TRBV30, with D possibly being TRBD2 (7 bases). CDR1 and CDR2 (germline): GTSNPN, SVGIG (reference sequence). Trimming removed 3 bases at V and 2 bases at J, with 11 bases between. The CDR3 spans 13 residues. The CDR3 DNA reads TGTGCCTGGAGCGGAGGGGGGGCCTACGAGCAGTACTTC. Translation gives CAWSGGGAYEQYF.

The J gene is TRBJ2-5, the V gene TRBV28; D is undetermined. The CDR3 is 16 residues long. Germline CDR1 is MDHEN and CDR2 is SYDVKM. V lost 6 bases and J lost 5, with 22 bases in between. The CDR3 region is CASSLSRAPRVETQYF. CDR3 bases: TGTGCCAGCAGCCTGAGCCGAGCCCCGCGCGTCGAGACCCAGTACTTC. The full variable domain, completed using reference TRBV28 and TRBJ2-5, is DVKVTQSSRYLVKRTGEKVFLECVQDMDHENMFWYRQDPGLGLRLIYFSYDVKMKEKGDIPEGYSVSREKKERFSLILESASTNQTSMYLCASSLSRAPRVETQYFGPGTRLLVL.

The chain joins TRBV7-2 to TRBJ1-4; possible D gene TRBD1, 5 bases. Trimming shortened V by 1 base and J by 8 bases, and 14 bases separated the two germline ends. Germline assignment: CDR1 SGHTA and CDR2 FQGNSA. The CDR3 is 15 residues long. CDR3 amino acids: CASSLGTSPGEKLFF. Here the CDR3 DNA reads TGTGCCAGCAGCTTAGGGACAAGTCCCGGGGAAAAACTGTTTTTT.

The chain has TRBV27 and TRBJ2-3, with D perhaps matching TRBD1 (6 bases). The V gene lost 6 bases and the J gene lost 2 bases, with 15 bases spanning the gap. Germline V lookup: CDR1 MNHEY, CDR2 SMNVEV (reference sequence). This CDR3 spans 15 amino acids. CDR3 sequence (DNA): TGTGCCAGCAGCCTGACTCAGGGGTTCACAGATACGCAGTATTTT. This sequence encodes CASSLTQGFTDTQYF.

This rearrangement joins TRBV5-8 to TRBJ2-2; 7 bases match TRBD2. CDR1 is SGHTS and CDR2 is YDEGEE in the germline V gene. V lost 4 bases and J lost 4; bases outside the gene matches: 13. CDR3 length equals 17 residues. The CDR3 loop is CASSRLREGLSTGELFF. The CDR3 nucleotides are TGTGCCAGCAGCCGATTGAGGGAGGGCCTGAGCACCGGGGAGCTGTTTTTT.

In this sample, this clone turned up once. The chain recombines TRBV30 with TRBJ1-1; D might be TRBD1 (5 bases). Trimming took 3 bases from V and 0 from J, leaving 14 bases between them. Germline CDR1 is GTSNPN and CDR2 is SVGIG (reference sequence). This CDR3 comprises 15 residues. This chain's CDR3 is CAWRKSGTVNTEAFF. In DNA form, the CDR3 reads TGTGCCTGGAGGAAAAGCGGGACGGTGAACACTGAAGCTTTCTTT.